The 23 T cell receptor beta chains reported below all come from one sample, sequenced in a study of beta chain features in type 1 diabetes. Study outcomes and limitations: All four CD4+ subsets of Type 1 diabetes patients contained TCRB CDR3s that were moderately but significantly shorter.

The whole isolated RNA underwent reverse transcription, so sequencing captured expressed TCRB transcripts. Method: immunoSEQ multiplex PCR; TCRdb's copy keeps in-frame clones and lacks some. The table has nearly 350,000 clones, approximately 10% seen once. Their antigens remain unidentified. The sample taken for sequencing was central memory CD4+ T cells from blood. These receptors were obtained from a man aged 30-40 years with type 1 diabetes.

In its sample, this clone was seen many times. The gene calls are TRBV28 and TRBJ1-1; 8 nucleotides match TRBD1. Germline CDR1 is MDHEN and CDR2 is SYDVKM. The CDR3 has 15 residues. V was pared by 5 bases and J by 3 bases, with 8 bases of the junction left unmatched. CDR3 sequence reads: CASSPHDRGHTEAFF. The CDR3 nucleotides read TGTGCCAGCAGTCCACATGACAGGGGTCACACTGAAGCTTTCTTT. Full variable domain (missing parts from reference TRBV28 and TRBJ1-1): DVKVTQSSRYLVKRTGEKVFLECVQDMDHENMFWYRQDPGLGLRLIYFSYDVKMKEKGDIPEGYSVSREKKERFSLILESASTNQTSMYLCASSPHDRGHTEAFFGQGTRLTVV.

This clone was observed a few times. The chain employs TRBV5-4 and TRBJ2-3, with TRBD2 identical over 11 bases. With V trimmed by 0 bases and J by 4 bases, 10 bases remained unmatched. The CDR3 has 18 amino acids. Germline V gives CDR1 SGHNT, CDR2 YYREEE (reference sequence). The CDR3 nucleotides are TGTGCCAGCAGCTTGGCTGGTAGCGGGGGGGCCATGGCAGATACGCAGTATTTT. It specifies CASSLAGSGGAMADTQYF.

In its sample, this clone was seen a few times. The V gene is TRBV2, the J gene TRBJ1-2; D is unclear. Germline CDR1 SNHLY, CDR2 FYNNEI. V was pared by 3 bases and J by 2 bases, with 4 bases between. The CDR3 consists of 12 residues. The CDR3 region has the DNA TGTGCCAGCAGTGACGTCAACTATGGCTACACCTTC. Translation: CASSDVNYGYTF.

This clone turned up a few times. The chain recombines TRBV15 with TRBJ1-5; unclear D gene. Germline V gene data show CDR1 as LNHNV and CDR2 as YYDKDF (reference sequence). Trimming removed 0 bases at V and 10 bases at J, with 16 bases between. CDR3 length: 15 amino acids. The CDR3 protein is CATSRDGGSRVPQHF. The CDR3 DNA reads TGTGCCACCAGCAGAGATGGCGGGTCTAGGGTTCCCCAGCATTTT.

In regard to this clone: The sample contains more than one DNA sequence encoding this CDR3. V and J are TRBV2 and TRBJ1-1, with D tentatively TRBD1 (5 bases). Germline CDR1 SNHLY, CDR2 FYNNEI. CDR3 size: 15 residues. Trimming stripped 3 bases from V and 1 base from J, with 12 bases between. CDR3 bases: TGTGCCAGCAGTGAGGAAGGGGCGGAGAACACTGAAGCTTTCTTT. The encoded protein is CASSEEGAENTEAFF.

This clone was counted only a few times. V and J are TRBV11-2 and TRBJ2-3; the D gene is possibly TRBD2 (6 bases). Per germline, CDR1 SGHAT and CDR2 FQNNGV. Trimming stripped 1 base from V and 6 bases from J, with 14 bases between. This CDR3 spans 15 amino acids. The CDR3 DNA follows: TGTGCCAGCAGCTTAGGGGCTAGCGTCATGGATACGCAGTATTTT. This encodes CASSLGASVMDTQYF.

This chain joins TRBV5-1 and TRBJ2-1; a weak D match, TRBD2 (5 bases). Germline CDR1 is SGHRS and CDR2 is YFSETQ. The CDR3 loop spans 18 amino acids. V lost 0 bases, J lost 0 bases, and 16 bases lay in between. CDR3 DNA sequence: TGCGCCAGCAGCTTGGTTCAGGACTCCTACAGCTCCTACAATGAGCAGTTCTTC. It specifies CASSLVQDSYSSYNEQFF.

To note about this clone: The sample has other DNA sequences that encode this CDR3 too. CDR3 amino acids: CSAIRQGEAFF. For the CDR3, the DNA is TGCAGTGCTATAAGACAGGGGGAAGCTTTCTTT. V gene TRBV20-1 combines with J gene TRBJ1-1, with TRBD1 matching 8 bases. The CDR3 consists of 11 residues. J gave up 8 bases and V 4 bases, and 3 bases lay outside the gene matches. Germline V gives CDR1 DFQATT, CDR2 SNEGSKA (reference sequence).

This clone came up a few times. The sample carries other DNA sequences with the same CDR3. The chain employs TRBV29-1 and TRBJ2-1, with D perhaps assigned TRBD1 or TRBD2 (6 bases each). CDR3 size: 18 residues. Per the germline V gene, CDR1 is SQVTM and CDR2 is ANQGSEA. V lost 3 bases, J lost 3 bases, and 24 bases lay in between. This chain's CDR3 is CSVEFLVVRGVRYNEQFF. In nucleotides, the CDR3 is TGCAGCGTTGAGTTCCTTGTAGTAAGGGGGGTTCGCTACAATGAGCAGTTCTTC.

This clone was detected only a few times. This chain connects TRBV7-9 to TRBJ1-6, with D possibly TRBD1 on 5 matching bases. Trimming pared 4 bases from V and 5 bases from J, leaving 18 bases between. The V gene's germline CDR1 is SEHNR and CDR2 FQNEAQ (reference sequence). The CDR3 contains 17 residues. The chain's CDR3 is CASSSSRQGPNNSPLHF. CDR3 DNA: TGTGCCAGCAGCTCGTCTCGTCAGGGACCAAATAATTCACCCCTCCACTTT.

This clone was counted only a few times. V and J are TRBV19 and TRBJ1-4; D is undetermined. The germline V gene has CDR1 LNHDA and CDR2 SQIVND (reference sequence). The V and J ends lost 4 bases and 0 bases respectively, with 6 bases between them. The CDR3 covers 14 residues. In DNA, the CDR3 is TGTGCCAGTAGTACATTTGCAACTAATGAAAAACTGTTTTTT. Residues: CASSTFATNEKLFF.

This clone was counted between two and nine times. V gene TRBV30 combines with J gene TRBJ1-2; 8 bases agree with TRBD1. Germline CDR1 reads GTSNPN; CDR2 reads SVGIG (reference sequence). The CDR3 consists of 16 residues. With 0 bases clipped from V and 8 bases from J, the junction kept 14 bases outside the gene matches. CDR3: CAWSVLTGQARWGYTF. The CDR3 nucleotides read TGTGCCTGGAGTGTACTTACGGGACAGGCCCGCTGGGGCTACACCTTC.

Many counts were recorded for this clone. V and J are TRBV13 and TRBJ1-2, with 7 bases aligning to TRBD1. Germline lookup yields CDR1 PRHDT and CDR2 FYEKMQ (reference sequence). The CDR3 length is 14 residues. J was trimmed by 5 bases and V by 2 bases; bases with no gene match: 5. The CDR3 loop is CASSLTGADYGYTF. The CDR3 DNA reads TGTGCCAGCAGCTTAACAGGGGCGGATTATGGCTACACCTTC.

Only a few counts were recorded for this clone. The chain uses TRBV29-1 and TRBJ2-7; 11 nucleotides align to TRBD2. V lost 6 bases and J lost 6; bases outside the gene matches: 19. Germline lookup yields CDR1 SQVTM and CDR2 ANQGSEA. The CDR3 extends over 17 amino acids. The CDR3 loop is CSVLLSSGGPLGREQYF. The CDR3 DNA reads TGCAGCGTCCTACTCTCTAGCGGGGGGCCCCTAGGACGCGAGCAGTACTTC.

The chain has TRBV7-9 and TRBJ1-5; 7 bases align to TRBD1. The CDR3 covers 12 residues. CDR1 and CDR2 (germline): SEHNR, FQNEAQ (reference sequence). Trimming took 4 bases from V and 16 from J; bases not matched to a gene: 10. CDR3 sequence (DNA): TGTGCCAGCAGCTACGACAGGGAAATTCAACATTTT. Protein product: CASSYDREIQHF.

This clone was counted only a few times. The chain links TRBV2 to TRBJ1-1, with D possibly matching TRBD1 (5 bases). V dropped 3 bases and J dropped 6 bases, with 11 bases sitting between them. The germline V gene has CDR1 SNHLY and CDR2 FYNNEI. The CDR3 runs 13 residues. DNA for the CDR3: TGTGCCAGCAGTGATCAGGGTTCGGCTGAAGCTTTCTTT. Its protein product is CASSDQGSAEAFF.

This clone was observed a few times. The rearrangement joins TRBV5-6 to TRBJ2-3; a weak D match, TRBD1 (7 bases). This CDR3 is 17 amino acids long. Trimming pared 0 bases from V and 1 base from J, leaving 15 bases between. Per the germline V gene, CDR1 is SGHDT and CDR2 is YYEEEE. The CDR3 sequence is CASSLAASRGGTDTQYF. The CDR3 DNA reads TGTGCCAGCAGCTTGGCCGCGAGCAGGGGGGGCACAGATACGCAGTATTTT. Full variable domain (missing parts from reference TRBV5-6 and TRBJ2-3): DAGVTQSPTHLIKTRGQQVTLRCSPKSGHDTVSWYQQALGQGPQFIFQYYEEEERQRGNFPDRFSGHQFPNYSSELNVNALLLGDSALYLCASSLAASRGGTDTQYFGPGTRLTVL.

This chain connects TRBV19 to TRBJ2-3, with D perhaps being TRBD1 or TRBD2 (5 bases each). Germline-derived CDR1 and CDR2 are LNHDA and SQIVND (reference sequence). The CDR3 length is 13 residues. Trimming took off 5 bases at V and 2 bases at J, with 8 bases between the two ends. The CDR3 is CASSEGNTDTQYF. The CDR3, as DNA: TGTGCCAGTAGTGAGGGGAACACAGATACGCAGTATTTT.

This clone showed up just a few times. The rearrangement uses TRBV4-2 and TRBJ1-6; no clear D. Deletions cut 1 base from V and 7 bases from J, with 8 bases between. Germline CDR1 and CDR2: LGHNA and YNFKEQ. The CDR3 runs to 14 residues. CDR3 nucleotide sequence: TGTGCCAGCAGCCAAGCAACGGGGAATTCACCCCTCCACTTT. This codes for CASSQATGNSPLHF.

The chain recombines TRBV4-2 with TRBJ2-7, with a weak D call TRBD1 (5 bases). The CDR3 has 13 residues. Trimming removed 5 bases from V and 3 bases from J, with 11 bases in between. Germline CDR1 LGHNA, CDR2 YNFKEQ. CDR3 DNA: TGTGCCAGCAGCTTTAACGGACACTACGAGCAGTACTTC. Translation gives CASSFNGHYEQYF.

This clone appeared a few times. This chain joins TRBV27 and TRBJ1-6; D is ambiguous. This CDR3 region has 18 residues. Germline CDR1 is MNHEY and CDR2 is SMNVEV (reference sequence). Trimming removed 5 bases at V and 0 bases at J, with 17 bases between. CDR3 sequence (DNA): TGTGCCAGCAGTCTTTACAGCACCGACCTCTCCTATAATTCACCCCTCCACTTT. This translates into CASSLYSTDLSYNSPLHF.

This clone came up a few times. This chain joins TRBV6-5 and TRBJ2-7; D not certain. The CDR3 spans 16 residues. Germline values: CDR1 MNHEY, CDR2 SVGAGI. V lost 4 bases and J 1 base, leaving 17 bases between the germline ends. The CDR3 sequence is CASSWNSPRGSYEQYF. DNA of the CDR3: TGTGCCAGCAGTTGGAATTCGCCCAGAGGATCCTACGAGCAGTACTTC.

There are a few counts of this clone. The V and J genes are TRBV15 and TRBJ1-1; D call uncertain. Germline CDR1 and CDR2: LNHNV and YYDKDF (reference sequence). Trimming removed 8 bases from V and 1 base from J, with 11 bases in between. The CDR3 extends over 13 amino acids. This chain's CDR3 is CATSLERNTEAFF. Here the CDR3 DNA reads TGTGCCACCTCACTAGAGAGGAACACTGAAGCTTTCTTT.